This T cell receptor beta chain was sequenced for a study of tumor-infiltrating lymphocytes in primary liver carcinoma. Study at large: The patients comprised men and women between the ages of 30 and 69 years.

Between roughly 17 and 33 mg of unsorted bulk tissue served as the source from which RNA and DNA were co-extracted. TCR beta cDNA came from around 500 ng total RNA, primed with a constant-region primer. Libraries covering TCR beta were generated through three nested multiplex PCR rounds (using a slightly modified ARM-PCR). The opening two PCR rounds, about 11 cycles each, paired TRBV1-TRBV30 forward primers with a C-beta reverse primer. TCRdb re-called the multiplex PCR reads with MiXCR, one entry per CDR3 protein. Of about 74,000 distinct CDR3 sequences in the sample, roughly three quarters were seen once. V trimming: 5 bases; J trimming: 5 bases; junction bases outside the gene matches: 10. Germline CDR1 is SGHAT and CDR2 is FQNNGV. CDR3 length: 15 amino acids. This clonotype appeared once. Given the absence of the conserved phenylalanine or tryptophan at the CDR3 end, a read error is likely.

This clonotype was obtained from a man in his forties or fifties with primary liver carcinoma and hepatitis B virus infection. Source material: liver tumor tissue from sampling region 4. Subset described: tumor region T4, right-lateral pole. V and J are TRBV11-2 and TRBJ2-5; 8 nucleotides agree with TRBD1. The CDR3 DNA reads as TGTGCCAGCAGCCGACGGCCAGGGGGCGGGGAGACCCAGTACTTA. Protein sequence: CASSRRPGGGETQYL.